A single TCR beta chain is shown here with its context. This entry is derived from a study of blood T cell repertoires in COVID-19. About the study: Samples came from the United States, Italy and Spain, spanning acute and convalescent COVID-19. The analysed material was cDNA or gDNA that came from T cells, B-cell-depleted T cells, or PBMCs.

In the study's own analysis: Reference gene primer amplification yielded estimated nucleated cell counts. Measured with immunoSEQ multiplex PCR; TCRdb has only the in-frame clones, and not every one. V and J calls and clone size come straight from that table; D and trimming were deduced from the DNA. The repertoire consists of fewer than 100,000 clones, with 80% occurring once and the leading ten covering 10%. CDR3 length equals 12 residues. J lost 12 bases, V lost 7 bases, and 8 bases had no gene match. Germline CDR1 and CDR2: SNHLY and FYNNEI. The sequence derives from a woman aged 70-85 years with acute or convalescent COVID-19. Material for sequencing was peripheral blood. The gene calls are TRBV2 and TRBJ2-1; TRBD2 matches at 8 bases. In nucleotides, the CDR3 is TGTGCCAGCAATAGTGGACTAGCAAGGCAGTTCTTC. Protein: CASNSGLARQFF.